This T cell receptor (beta chain) was retrieved from a study of cytomegalovirus exposure and HLA in healthy donors. General observations from the study: Altogether, some 170 TCR beta chains were recorded as cytomegalovirus-associated.

This CDR3 has 18 amino acids. PCR amplification relied on 60 Vbeta primers (plus 13 Jbeta primers). The data were produced by immunoSEQ multiplex PCR, yet TCRdb's version contains in-frame clones alone and is incomplete. The data contain about 130,000 clones, 75% to 90% of them seen just once; the ten biggest clones take up under 7%. Notes on this clone: The target antigen is unknown.

This chain joins TRBV21-1 and TRBJ2-1; the DNA was not compared with TRBD2, the D call given in the table. TRBV21-1 corresponds to a pseudogene. The TCR was taken from a woman aged 25 to 39 in good health and CMV-seropositive. The sample taken for sequencing was PBMCs. CDR3 nucleotides: TGTGCCAGCAGCAAACCCCTACTAGCGGGAGGGCTATACAATGAGCAGTTCTTC. Protein product: CASSKPLLAGGLYNEQFF.